This passage covers 9 T cell receptor beta chains from one sample sequenced in a study of radiation and T cells in renal cell carcinoma. Measured with immunoSEQ multiplex PCR; TCRdb has only the in-frame clones, and not every one. The data show about 140,000 clones, with 83% seen just once and approximately 24% held by the top ten. The time point was: baseline pretreatment blood. Treatment noted: 15 Gy SBRT to primary tumor, nephrectomy 4 weeks later. Specimen: blood, collected from a patient whose treatment included radiotherapy and nephrectomy. The receptors originated from a woman in her fifties or sixties with renal cell carcinoma.

The rearrangement joins TRBV10-3 to TRBJ1-3; 8 nucleotides agree with TRBD1. V was pared by 6 bases and J by 1 base, with 2 bases of the junction left unmatched. CDR3 size: 14 residues. CDR1 is ENHRY and CDR2 is SYGVKD in the germline V gene. The chain's CDR3 is CAISWDRSGNTIYF. The CDR3 nucleotides are TGTGCCATCAGCTGGGACAGGTCTGGAAACACCATATATTTT.

This clone is a singleton in its sample. The chain couples TRBV5-1 to TRBJ1-2; D gene unclear. Germline assignment: CDR1 SGHRS and CDR2 YFSETQ. The CDR3 has 14 amino acids. V shed 2 bases and J shed 0 bases, with 8 bases lying between them. The DNA of the CDR3 is TGCGCCAGCAGCTTCGGGTTCCCTAACTATGGCTACACCTTC. Its translation: CASSFGFPNYGYTF. Together with reference TRBV5-1 and TRBJ1-2, the CDR3 gives the full variable domain: KAGVTQTPRYLIKTRGQQVTLSCSPISGHRSVSWYQQTPGQGLQFLFEYFSETQRNKGNFPGRFSGRQFSNSRSEMNVSTLELGDSALYLCASSFGFPNYGYTFGSGTRLTVV.

The chain links TRBV19 to TRBJ2-2, with D possibly matching TRBD1 (6 bases). Germline-derived CDR1 and CDR2 are LNHDA and SQIVND (reference sequence). Trimming removed 8 bases from V and 2 bases from J, with 15 bases in between. The length of the CDR3 is 15 residues. The CDR3 is CASVFQGINTGELFF. The CDR3 DNA is TGTGCCAGTGTTTTTCAGGGGATAAACACCGGGGAGCTGTTTTTT.

The rearrangement links TRBV30 to TRBJ1-3; a possible D gene is TRBD1 (5 bases). Germline-derived CDR1 and CDR2 are GTSNPN and SVGIG (reference sequence). This CDR3 has 13 residues. With 4 bases removed from V and 0 bases from J, the gap between germline ends came to 7 bases. CDR3 coding DNA: TGTGCCTGGACAGGGAGCTCTGGAAACACCATATATTTT. It encodes CAWTGSSGNTIYF.

The V gene is TRBV7-2, the J gene TRBJ2-1; D tentatively fits TRBD1 or TRBD2 (5 bases each). Trimming removed 6 bases from V and 9 bases from J, with 15 bases in between. Germline V gives CDR1 SGHTA, CDR2 FQGNSA. The CDR3 extends over 13 amino acids. For the CDR3, the DNA is TGTGCCAGCAGTAGGATGGGAGACAGTGAGCAGTTCTTC. This encodes CASSRMGDSEQFF. Complete variable domain (other parts from reference TRBV7-2 and TRBJ2-1): GAGVSQSPSNKVTEKGKDVELRCDPISGHTALYWYRQSLGQGLEFLIYFQGNSAPDKSGLPSDRFSAERTGGSVSTLTIQRTQQEDSAVYLCASSRMGDSEQFFGPGTRLTVL.

The chain carries TRBV27 and TRBJ2-7; TRBD1 might be the D (8 bases). Trimming removed 4 bases at V and 5 bases at J, with 21 bases between. Germline assignment: CDR1 MNHEY and CDR2 SMNVEV (reference sequence). This CDR3 comprises 16 residues. CDR3 DNA sequence: TGTGCCAGCAGTTGGGGGGGGTGGCAGGGGGCCCACGAGCAGTACTTC. It encodes CASSWGGWQGAHEQYF.

This clone occurred once. J is TRBJ2-3 and V is TRBV18; the D is unclear. Germline values: CDR1 KGHSH, CDR2 LQKENI. The CDR3 is made up of 14 amino acids. With 3 bases removed from V and 1 base from J, the gap between germline ends came to 8 bases. CDR3 nucleotides: TGTGCCAGCTCACCGTTAGAGGGCACAGATACGCAGTATTTT. Translating it yields CASSPLEGTDTQYF.

This rearrangement joins TRBV11-2 to TRBJ2-3; D tentatively fits TRBD1 or TRBD2 (6 bases each). This CDR3 comprises 14 residues. Trimming took off 1 base at V and 2 bases at J, with 7 bases between the two ends. The V gene's germline CDR1 is SGHAT and CDR2 FQNNGV. The CDR3 DNA sequence: TGTGCCAGCAGCTTAGCGGGGGCCACAGATACGCAGTATTTT. This gives the protein CASSLAGATDTQYF.

The chain couples TRBV5-6 to TRBJ1-2; 9 nucleotides align to TRBD1. The CDR3 has 15 residues. CDR1 and CDR2 (germline): SGHDT, YYEEEE. J gave up 7 bases and V 0 bases, and 7 bases lay outside the gene matches. This CDR3 is CASSLGWTGARGYTF. DNA for the CDR3: TGTGCCAGCAGCTTGGGCTGGACAGGGGCCCGTGGCTACACCTTC.